The T cell receptor beta chain under discussion was sequenced for a study of blood T cell repertoires in COVID-19. Some clones are missing from TCRdb's copy, which holds only in-frame ones; the method was immunoSEQ multiplex PCR. The sample yields just over 650,000 clones, about 90% seen once. The receptor was derived from a young woman with acute or convalescent COVID-19. Material: peripheral blood.

CDR3 sequence (DNA): TGTGCCAGCAGCGAGGGGACAGGGAACACTGAAGCTTTCTTT. Encoded protein: CASSEGTGNTEAFF. The chain has TRBV9 and TRBJ1-1, with 8 bases identical to TRBD1. The CDR3 is made up of 14 amino acids. In germline, CDR1 is SGDLS, CDR2 YYNGEE. V was pared by 3 bases and J by 1 base, with 2 bases of the junction left unmatched.